Sequencing of this T cell receptor beta chain was carried out in a study of Ad26.COV2.S vaccination and SARS-CoV-2 variants. Study at large: Intramuscularly, Ad26.COV2.S was given either once or twice, 56 days apart.

Profiling relied on immunoSEQ multiplex PCR, and the TCRdb table lists in-frame clones only, not all of them. Of about 470,000 clones listed, about nine tenths were seen once; the top ten hold roughly 4%. Specified treatment: around 19 received Ad26.COV2.S at low or high dose, single or two shots; about 5 received placebo; per-sample allocation not given. Samples were taken on day 63 after the first vaccine or placebo injection. Per germline, CDR1 LNHDA and CDR2 SQIVND (reference sequence). Trimming cost V 1 base and J 0 bases, with 10 bases left between them. The CDR3 totals 17 residues. This TCR was recovered from a person between 18 and 65 years old who received the Ad26.COV2.S COVID-19 vaccine or a placebo. The chain recombines TRBV19 with TRBJ1-6; no clear D. Sequences were derived from peripheral blood, sampled in a trial of Ad26.COV2.S vaccine versus placebo. CDR3 residues: CASSIATGSSYNSPLHF. CDR3 nucleotide sequence: TGTGCCAGTAGTATAGCGACGGGGAGCTCCTATAATTCACCCCTCCACTTT.